This entry concerns a single TCR beta chain. The data were taken from a study of T cell clones after liver transplantation. Study-wide background: A pre-transplant mixed lymphocyte reaction with TCRbeta sequencing defined graft-donor-reactive clones followed in post-transplant blood. Until 12-24 months post-transplant, subjects got standard immunosuppression and no induction.

The protocol was immunoSEQ multiplex PCR, while the TCRdb copy is restricted to in-frame clones and leaves out a portion. The table includes about 45,000 clones, 86% detected once. This receptor was obtained from a human patient who received a liver transplant. The graft donor may have given rise to some T cells. The specimen was CD4+ T cells from blood, collected 24 months after liver transplant.

CDR3 bases: TGTGCCAGCAGCTCAGCGGGATCTTACGAGCAGTACTTC. Translation: CASSSAGSYEQYF. The chain links TRBV7-3 to TRBJ2-7; TRBD2 matches at 7 bases. This CDR3 has 13 amino acids. Per germline, CDR1 SGHTA and CDR2 FQGTGA. Trimming cost V 4 bases and J 4 bases; bases outside gene matches: 4.